This TCR beta chain is drawn from a study of sequential checkpoint blockade in melanoma. Looking at the study overall: Both treatment sequences were followed by maintenance nivolumab.

The CDR3 has 14 residues. V lost 5 bases to trimming and J lost 7 bases; unmatched junction nucleotides: 7. Germline V CDR1 and CDR2: LNHDA, SQIVND (reference sequence). Treatment of the sample: randomized to nivolumab then ipilimumab (arm A) or the reverse (arm B). The data were produced by immunoSEQ multiplex PCR, yet TCRdb's version contains in-frame clones alone and is incomplete. The sample contains 4,000 to 5,000 clones, 35% to 40% of which appear only once. The sequenced sample was tumor tissue (inferred from file names), obtained from a patient given nivolumab and ipilimumab in sequence. This receptor was identified in a human donor with melanoma. The rearrangement uses TRBV19 and TRBJ1-5; 8 bases agree with TRBD1. As DNA, the CDR3 is TGTGCCAGTAGTTCGACAGGGGTGGGACAGCCCCAGCATTTT. Protein product: CASSSTGVGQPQHF. The full variable domain, rest sourced from reference TRBV19 and TRBJ1-5, is DGGITQSPKYLFRKEGQNVTLSCEQNLNHDAMYWYRQDPGQGLRLIYYSQIVNDFQKGDIAEGYSVSREKKESFPLTVTSAQKNPTAFYLCASSSTGVGQPQHFGDGTRLSIL.